These 10 T cell receptor beta chains share one sample of origin, sequenced in a study of cytomegalovirus exposure and HLA in healthy donors. The PCR used 60 Vbeta and 13 Jbeta primers. Data came from immunoSEQ multiplex PCR; TCRdb stores just in-frame clones and leaves some out. The table shows nearly 300,000 clones, with roughly 88% occurring only once. What was sequenced was PBMCs. These receptors were obtained from a middle-aged man in good health and CMV-seropositive.

This clone came up a few times. The chain joins TRBV28 to TRBJ1-1; weak D call: TRBD1 (6 bases). The germline CDR1 and CDR2 sequences are MDHEN and SYDVKM. V lost 2 bases, J lost 3 bases, and 10 bases lay in between. The CDR3 is 14 residues long. The CDR3 spells CASSLEAGDTEAFF. The CDR3 bases are TGTGCCAGCAGTTTAGAGGCAGGGGACACTGAAGCTTTCTTT.

The chain uses TRBV25-1 and TRBJ2-5; TRBD1 matches 8 bases. The end of the DNA fits TRBJ2-7 better, so the J call may be wrong. The CDR3 is 17 amino acids. Germline assignment: CDR1 MGHDK and CDR2 SYGVNS. CDR3 loop: CASSVSPGQENSYEQYF. As DNA, the CDR3 is TGTGCCAGCAGTGTATCACCGGGACAGGAAAACTCCTACGAGCAGTACTTC.

The V call is TRBV15, the J call TRBJ2-7; TRBD2 aligns across 14 bases. The CDR3 loop spans 23 amino acids. CDR1 is LNHNV and CDR2 is YYDKDF in the germline V gene (reference sequence). V dropped 2 bases and J dropped 0; count of bases not matched to a gene: 21. The CDR3 nucleotides are TGTGCCACCAGCAGAAGGCCTCTGGGGGTCGGGACTAGCGGGAGCGCCACCTCCTACGAGCAGTACTTC. It yields the protein CATSRRPLGVGTSGSATSYEQYF.

The rearrangement uses TRBV6-6 and TRBJ2-7, with 7 bases identical to TRBD2. The CDR3 is made up of 14 amino acids. The germline CDR1 and CDR2 sequences are MNHNY and SVGAGI (reference sequence). With 6 bases clipped from V and 1 base from J, the junction kept 6 bases outside the gene matches. In DNA, the CDR3 is TGTGCCAGCAGGAGCGGGGTGGGGTCCTACGAGCAGTACTTC. This encodes CASRSGVGSYEQYF.

This chain joins TRBV9 and TRBJ2-7; D ambiguous. Germline CDR1 reads SGDLS; CDR2 reads YYNGEE. V lost 0 bases to trimming and J lost 4 bases, with 14 bases between them. This CDR3 has 15 residues. The CDR3 loop reads CASSVGPPADYEQYF. CDR3 DNA sequence: TGTGCCAGCAGCGTAGGACCTCCGGCGGATTACGAGCAGTACTTC.

The chain links TRBV7-9 to TRBJ2-7; tentative D call: TRBD2 (6 bases). This CDR3 spans 11 amino acids. Trimming removed 10 bases at V and 7 bases at J, with 14 bases between. The germline V gene has CDR1 SEHNR and CDR2 FQNEAQ (reference sequence). For the CDR3, the DNA is TGTGCCATCGTCGAGGCGGGGGAGCAGTACTTC. Translation gives CAIVEAGEQYF.

The chain has TRBV28 and TRBJ2-3; maybe TRBD2 (6 bases). The CDR3 loop spans 17 amino acids. Germline V CDR1 and CDR2: MDHEN, SYDVKM. The V end was cut by 2 bases, the J end by 0 bases, with 15 bases between. The CDR3 DNA reads as TGTGCCAGCAGTTTAATTGGAGGGGCACATAGCACAGATACGCAGTATTTT. This gives the protein CASSLIGGAHSTDTQYF.

This chain joins TRBV29-1 and TRBJ2-2, with 11 bases lining up with TRBD1. The CDR3 has 14 amino acids. Germline lookup yields CDR1 SQVTM and CDR2 ANQGSEA. With 6 bases clipped from V and 5 bases from J, the junction kept 5 bases outside the gene matches. The CDR3 is CSVPGQGVTGELFF. In DNA form, the CDR3 reads TGCAGCGTGCCGGGACAGGGGGTGACCGGGGAGCTGTTTTTT.

A note on this clone: Within the sample, other DNA sequences also encode this same CDR3. The chain carries TRBV5-1 and TRBJ2-3, with TRBD2 matching 9 bases. V lost 3 bases, J lost 0 bases, and 2 bases stayed unmatched. The CDR3 is 15 residues long. Germline V gene data show CDR1 as SGHRS and CDR2 as YFSETQ. Here the CDR3 reads CASSSTSGSTDTQYF. As DNA, the CDR3 is TGCGCCAGCAGCTCGACTAGCGGAAGCACAGATACGCAGTATTTT.

The chain couples TRBV7-9 to TRBJ2-2; perhaps TRBD2 as D (6 bases). The length of the CDR3 is 15 residues. The V and J ends lost 10 bases and 0 bases respectively, with 15 bases between them. Germline V gives CDR1 SEHNR, CDR2 FQNEAQ (reference sequence). The CDR3 DNA is TGTGCCACGGTCCGGGGGTCCGCGAACACCGGGGAGCTGTTTTTT. This sequence encodes CATVRGSANTGELFF.